This T cell receptor beta chain was recorded in a study of T cell responses to AZD1222 COVID-19 vaccine (dated by TCRdb to about 2021). In terms of the full investigation: AZD1222 recipients given second doses at about 4 weeks or at about 12 weeks were pooled, since spike-specific TCR depth and breadth were not found to differ between the two schedules. Trial participants were enrolled into age subgroups of 18-55, 56-69 and 70-plus years, which contained approximately 150, 30 and 60 TCR-sequenced participants, respectively. TCR sequencing was performed for some 250 trial participants, of whom some 200 were given two doses of AZD1222 and around 25 were given two doses of MenACWY control vaccine.

The CDR3 regions of human TCRbeta chains were analyzed by immunosequencing. The study's processing was this. Repertoire TCRs were checked for matches against a reference library of SARS-CoV-2-specific TCRs that had been generated using the MIRA antigen-specificity platform. Breadth was defined as the fraction of unique TCRs that were SARS-CoV-2-associated. Depth was defined as the fraction of total T cells that were SARS-CoV-2-associated. Using the MIRA data, each spike-specific TCR was mapped to the spike region that the TCR reacts to and placed in a CD4 or CD8 class. Log10-transformed breadth and depth values were compared by one-way ANOVA with Sidak's multiple comparisons tests. The source is immuneACCESS, and TCRdb retained only in-frame sequences with V and J called. Part of the clones is not carried over; for the studies checked, unresolved V genes explain less than half of this, and the remainder is unexplained. D and trimming were read from the DNA, whereas the V and J calls and clone size are those reported in that table. A total of roughly 120,000 clones appear in this sample, about 86% of them only once. The top ten clones comprise 9% to 15% of the sample.

In the germline V gene, CDR1 corresponds to SGHDT and CDR2 to YYEEEE. The CDR3, cysteine through phenylalanine, is 16 amino acids long. Only the CDR3 portion is preserved as DNA: 48 bases, with reading frame beginning at the first base. Germline trimming: 4 bases from V, 0 bases from J; junction bases outside gene matches: 9. Sample time point, as interpreted from the label and publication: baseline before first vaccination. Vaccinee samples came from UK trials COV001 and COV002, including a single-blind randomized controlled phase 2/3 trial of AZD1222 (ChAdOx1 nCoV-19) in healthy adults. For TCRbeta chain sequencing, PBMC samples from trial participants were taken at day 0 and at day 28 after the second dose. Study-wide findings and limitations: In the small 56-69-year group, the increase in depth fell short of significance, most likely because of low power. The whole spike protein was spanned by vaccine-associated CD4 TCRs, and dominant responses were seen in regions 160-218 and 743-854. A significant rise in spike-specific TCR breadth and depth was observed after two AZD1222 doses relative to day 0 and relative to MenACWY recipients. Because no day 14 peak-response samples were available, repertoires were characterized only after the peak T cell response. Reportedly, close to half of the unique spike-specific TCRs recognized epitopes lying outside the regions that are mutated in the B.1.351 and B.1.1.7 variants. Participants were mostly white British and included more females than males, and it was suggested by the authors that clonal diversity may have been underestimated. Conclusions about previously exposed vaccinees are limited, since just five or six AZD1222 recipients were seropositive for SARS-CoV-2 at baseline.

With regard to this clone: No cognate antigen has been identified for it. No much larger clonotype is one base removed from it; base qualities were not supplied.

This specimen consisted of peripheral blood, obtained on day 0 of AZD1222 vaccination. The TCR was taken from an adult in good health. Rearrangement joined TRBV5-6 to TRBJ1-1, and TRBD1 matches 7 of the central bases. CDR3 loop: CASSTLAGTVNTEAFF. In nucleotide form, the sequence is TGTGCCAGCAGCACATTAGCCGGGACAGTGAACACTGAAGCTTTCTTT. Where the CDR3 stops, the reference TRBV5-6 and TRBJ1-1 genes take over; the full variable domain is DAGVTQSPTHLIKTRGQQVTLRCSPKSGHDTVSWYQQALGQGPQFIFQYYEEEERQRGNFPDRFSGHQFPNYSSELNVNALLLGDSALYLCASSTLAGTVNTEAFFGQGTRLTVV.